This TCR beta chain was recovered during a study of OX40 agonist ivuxolimab in advanced cancers. The overall study: Patients were dosed with the agonistic anti-OX40 (CD134) antibody ivuxolimab. Cohort: 80% to 90% men, mean age 60, aged roughly 23 to 79.

General study points: At 0.1 to 3.0 mg/kg and by week 6, clonal expansion occurred in CD4+ and CD8+ blood T cells.

Deletions cut 0 bases from V and 0 bases from J, with 15 bases between. The CDR3 consists of 18 residues. From germline, CDR1 is SNHLY and CDR2 FYNNEI. Repertoires were generated with immunoSEQ multiplex PCR, while TCRdb's copy carries only in-frame clones and drops some. The sample shows 75,000 to 80,000 clones, 85% to 95% of them seen only once. Comment on this clone: Its specificity is unknown.

V is TRBV2 and J is TRBJ1-5, with a possible D match to TRBD1 (5 bases). The clonotype originates from an adult with an advanced solid tumor such as melanoma, head and neck, liver or kidney cancer. The starting material was CD4+ or CD8+ T cells sorted from blood, obtained in a trial of the OX40 agonist ivuxolimab. CDR3 DNA: TGTGCCAGCAGTGAAGCGGCGGGGGAGGTTTATAGCAATCAGCCCCAGCATTTT. Its translation: CASSEAAGEVYSNQPQHF.